This TCR beta chain was identified during a study of shared clonotypes between healthy human individuals. Study-level results: The sharing of 4.5% to 5.5% of naive CD4 clonotypes was seen across a few donors. Depth was large, yet rarefaction showed that sorted-subset sequencing was incomplete.

Deep-level running was used for the assay. Data came from immunoSEQ multiplex PCR; TCRdb stores just in-frame clones and leaves some out. The data hold 1,500,000 or so clones, with roughly 97% observed a single time. As regards this clone: Antigen: not known.

Germline CDR1 is MDHEN and CDR2 is SYDVKM. The CDR3 extends over 13 amino acids. Trimming removed 7 bases from V and 7 bases from J, with 16 bases in between. All the donors were Caucasian adults who lived in Nashville, Tennessee. The sample was naive CD4+ T cells sorted from blood. Sample subset: CD45RA+ positively selected. This sequence was found in a young man in good health. This sequence joins TRBV28 and TRBJ1-2; D not certain. CDR3 coding DNA: TGTGCCAGCACCCTGTATACAGAAGGTGGCTACACCTTC. Translated: CASTLYTEGGYTF.